What follows are 27 T cell receptor beta chains derived from one specimen sequenced in a study of identical twins. TCRdb re-called the 5' RACE reads with MiXCR, one entry per CDR3 protein. The sample carries fewer than 20,000 distinct CDR3 sequences, nearly 70% recorded once. Material: memory (CD45RO+) T cells sorted from blood. The receptors derive from a woman aged 18-35 years in good health. This table probably holds off-target reads from a library built for another chain.

The chain combines TRBV5-6 with TRBJ2-7, with a tentative D call TRBD1 (5 bases). The CDR3 spans 13 residues. V shed 4 bases and J shed 2 bases, with 10 bases lying between them. Germline V gives CDR1 SGHDT, CDR2 YYEEEE. The CDR3 DNA sequence: TGTGCCAGCAGCCCTCAGGGTACCTACGAGCAGTACTTC. It specifies CASSPQGTYEQYF.

This rearrangement joins TRBV6-4 to TRBJ2-3; D is unresolved. The V gene's germline CDR1 is MRHNA and CDR2 SNTAGT. Trimming cost V 4 bases and J 3 bases, with 8 bases left between them. The CDR3 length is 13 residues. CDR3 region: CASSAHLTDTQYF. DNA of the CDR3: TGTGCCAGCAGTGCTCACTTGACAGATACGCAGTATTTT.

V gene TRBV27 combines with J gene TRBJ2-2, with D unclear. There are 15 residues in the CDR3. Between the trimmed V and J ends, which lost 6 bases and 6 bases, there was a span of 17 bases. Germline V gene lookup returns CDR1 MNHEY and CDR2 SMNVEV (reference sequence). The CDR3: CASSSRNIFPGELFF. The CDR3 DNA follows: TGTGCCAGCAGCTCGAGAAATATCTTTCCCGGGGAGCTGTTTTTT.

V gene TRBV2 combines with J gene TRBJ2-1, with 10 positions matching TRBD2. The ends lost 1 base at V and 12 bases at J; junction bases unmatched: 3. CDR3 length: 13 amino acids. Germline CDR1 reads SNHLY; CDR2 reads FYNNEI. The CDR3 region has the DNA TGTGCCAGCAGTGAAGTACTAGCGGGGCTGCAGTTCTTC. Translated: CASSEVLAGLQFF.

The chain joins TRBV7-2 to TRBJ2-2; possible D gene TRBD1, 5 bases. Germline CDR1 and CDR2: SGHTA and FQGNSA. The CDR3 runs 12 residues. V lost 1 base and J lost 14, with 11 bases in between. This chain's CDR3 is CASSLESRALFF. The CDR3 bases are TGTGCCAGCAGCTTAGAGTCCAGGGCACTGTTTTTT.

This chain joins TRBV30 and TRBJ2-1; a possible D gene is TRBD2 (5 bases). The CDR3 is 18 residues long. From germline, CDR1 is GTSNPN and CDR2 SVGIG (reference sequence). V gave up 0 bases and J gave up 0 bases, with 18 bases separating them. The CDR3 region is CAWSVRVRLPSSYNEQFF. CDR3 sequence (DNA): TGTGCCTGGAGTGTACGAGTCAGACTACCCAGCTCCTACAATGAGCAGTTCTTC.

The chain has TRBV24-1 and TRBJ1-1; 8 positions agree with TRBD1. This CDR3 contains 16 residues. The germline V gene encodes CDR1 KGHDR and CDR2 SFDVKD. With 5 bases clipped from V and 3 bases from J, the junction kept 10 bases outside the gene matches. In nucleotides, the CDR3 is TGTGCCACCAGTGGGACAGGGTCCTGGGGGGACACTGAAGCTTTCTTT. Translated: CATSGTGSWGDTEAFF.

This chain uses TRBV7-9 with TRBJ2-7; TRBD1 aligns across 10 bases. Germline CDR1 reads SEHNR; CDR2 reads FQNEAQ (reference sequence). Trimming cost V 6 bases and J 5 bases; bases outside gene matches: 10. The CDR3 is 15 amino acids. CDR3 region: CASRNTGTGEDEQYF. The CDR3 DNA sequence: TGTGCCAGCAGGAACACTGGGACAGGGGAGGACGAGCAGTACTTC.

The rearrangement links TRBV5-1 to TRBJ2-5; no definite D call. The CDR3 has 14 residues. V gave up 2 bases and J gave up 3 bases, with 11 bases separating them. Germline V lookup: CDR1 SGHRS, CDR2 YFSETQ. CDR3 protein: CASSFGGPKETQYF. CDR3 nucleotides: TGCGCCAGCAGCTTTGGCGGTCCCAAAGAGACCCAGTACTTC.

There are a few counts of this clonotype. This chain uses TRBV21-1 with TRBJ1-5; no check of the table's D call, TRBD1, against the DNA was made. TRBV21-1 is a pseudogene segment. The CDR3 has 10 residues. The CDR3 region is CANLGKPQHF. CDR3 nucleotide sequence: TGTGCCAATCTCGGGAAGCCCCAGCATTTT.

The chain has TRBV2 and TRBJ2-1, with TRBD2 identical over 8 bases. Germline V gene lookup returns CDR1 SNHLY and CDR2 FYNNEI. The CDR3 consists of 16 residues. V was clipped by 3 bases and J by 5 bases; unmatched bases: 9. CDR3 nucleotide sequence: TGTGCCAGCAGTGATAACAGCGGGAGATGGAACAATGAGCAGTTCTTC. Its translation is CASSDNSGRWNNEQFF.

Only a few counts were recorded for this clonotype. The rearrangement joins TRBV10-3 to TRBJ2-3; 13 bases match TRBD2. The CDR3 has 16 amino acids. Per the germline V gene, CDR1 is ENHRY and CDR2 is SYGVKD. J lost 4 bases, V lost 6 bases, and 7 bases had no gene match. The CDR3 region has the DNA TGTGCCATCAGGCCTTGGACTAGCGGGAGTGCAGATACGCAGTATTTT. This gives the protein CAIRPWTSGSADTQYF.

The chain is built from TRBV15 and TRBJ1-4; D is perhaps TRBD1 (5 bases). The ends were cut back, 1 base at V and 6 bases at J, with 9 bases in the middle. Germline lookup yields CDR1 LNHNV and CDR2 YYDKDF (reference sequence). The CDR3 has 14 amino acids. This CDR3 reads CATSRGGVDEKLFF. Written as DNA, the CDR3 is TGTGCCACCAGCAGAGGGGGGGTGGATGAAAAACTGTTTTTT.

V and J are TRBV5-1 and TRBJ2-1; 9 bases match TRBD1. The CDR3 totals 16 residues. From germline, CDR1 is SGHRS and CDR2 YFSETQ. The V segment lost 4 bases and the J segment 9 bases; nucleotides outside the gene matches: 14. CDR3 loop: CASSLGRDRALGEQFF. In DNA form, the CDR3 reads TGCGCCAGCAGCCTGGGCCGGGACAGGGCCTTGGGTGAGCAGTTCTTC.

This chain joins TRBV28 and TRBJ2-3, with D maybe TRBD1 (6 bases). Trimming shortened V by 6 bases and J by 2 bases, and 21 bases separated the two germline ends. This CDR3 is built from 17 residues. From germline, CDR1 is MDHEN and CDR2 SYDVKM. CDR3 sequence reads: CASSLQGSGQLTDTQYF. The CDR3 bases are TGTGCCAGCAGCCTCCAAGGCTCGGGACAACTCACAGATACGCAGTATTTT. The full variable domain, completed using reference TRBV28 and TRBJ2-3, is DVKVTQSSRYLVKRTGEKVFLECVQDMDHENMFWYRQDPGLGLRLIYFSYDVKMKEKGDIPEGYSVSREKKERFSLILESASTNQTSMYLCASSLQGSGQLTDTQYFGPGTRLTVL.

V is TRBV24-1 and J is TRBJ2-2, with D unresolved. CDR1 is KGHDR and CDR2 is SFDVKD in the germline V gene. The CDR3 has 13 amino acids. V lost 4 bases to trimming and J lost 7 bases, with 9 bases between them. The CDR3 bases are TGTGCCACCAGTGACACCCCAAGCGGGGAGCTGTTTTTT. It codes for CATSDTPSGELFF.

The chain couples TRBV11-1 to TRBJ2-7; 13 nucleotides agree with TRBD2. J lost 7 bases, V lost 4 bases, and 4 bases had no gene match. CDR1 is SGHAT, CDR2 FQDESV, per germline (reference sequence). The length of the CDR3 is 14 residues. This CDR3 reads CASSYGTSGTEQYF. The CDR3 nucleotides are TGTGCCAGCAGCTATGGGACTAGCGGGACGGAGCAGTACTTC.

In this sample, this clonotype turned up a few times. The chain joins TRBV5-1 to TRBJ2-7; D is ambiguous. Between the trimmed V and J ends, which lost 3 bases and 5 bases, there was a span of 6 bases. The CDR3 consists of 11 residues. In germline, CDR1 is SGHRS, CDR2 YFSETQ. CDR3 protein: CASSSRDEQYF. Here the CDR3 DNA reads TGCGCCAGCAGCTCGAGAGACGAGCAGTACTTC.

This chain links TRBV11-2 with TRBJ1-1; D is ambiguous. The germline gives CDR1 SGHAT, CDR2 FQNNGV. V dropped 4 bases and J dropped 0 bases, with 15 bases sitting between them. This CDR3 comprises 16 residues. CDR3 amino acids: CASSSSLQRMNTEAFF. The CDR3 DNA follows: TGTGCCAGCAGCTCGTCCCTACAGCGAATGAACACTGAAGCTTTCTTT.

This clonotype has only a few counts. The chain combines TRBV10-3 with TRBJ2-5, with D perhaps matching TRBD1 or TRBD2 (6 bases each). Trimming removed 0 bases from V and 4 bases from J, with 15 bases in between. Germline V CDR1 and CDR2: ENHRY, SYGVKD. The CDR3 length is 16 residues. In DNA form, the CDR3 reads TGTGCCATCAGTGAGTCGACGGCAGGGGAGGCAGAGACCCAGTACTTC. Protein sequence: CAISESTAGEAETQYF.

This clonotype was seen more than once but under ten times. The chain carries TRBV5-8 and TRBJ1-2; weak D call: TRBD1 (5 bases). There are 14 residues in the CDR3. CDR1 is SGHTS and CDR2 is YDEGEE in the germline V gene. Trimming removed 6 bases at V and 0 bases at J, with 12 bases between. The CDR3, as DNA: TGTGCCAGCACACTCGGGGGGGCTAACTATGGCTACACCTTC. Protein product: CASTLGGANYGYTF.

V usage is TRBV18 and J usage is TRBJ2-5; no definite D call. From germline, CDR1 is KGHSH and CDR2 LQKENI. The CDR3 extends over 15 amino acids. With 3 bases removed from V and 5 bases from J, the gap between germline ends came to 16 bases. CDR3 in amino acids: CASSPVRLTGETQYF. DNA for the CDR3: TGTGCCAGCTCACCTGTTCGACTCACCGGGGAGACCCAGTACTTC.

The chain is built from TRBV12-3 or TRBV12-4 and TRBJ1-2; D is perhaps TRBD1 (6 bases). Between the trimmed V and J ends, which lost 2 bases and 6 bases, there was a span of 13 bases. The CDR3 has 14 amino acids. The CDR3: CASSLQGPGDGYTF. CDR3 nucleotides: TGTGCCAGCAGTTTACAGGGGCCCGGGGATGGCTACACCTTC.

The rearrangement links TRBV10-3 to TRBJ2-5; perhaps TRBD1 as D (5 bases). This CDR3 comprises 13 residues. Trimming removed 3 bases from V and 2 bases from J, with 7 bases in between. Germline CDR1 ENHRY, CDR2 SYGVKD. CDR3 region: CAISDRVQETQYF. The CDR3 nucleotides read TGTGCCATCAGTGACAGGGTGCAAGAGACCCAGTACTTC.

This rearrangement joins TRBV20-1 to TRBJ2-7; possibly TRBD1 for D (6 bases). The germline V and J ends were trimmed by 5 bases and 2 bases, with 16 bases remaining between them. This CDR3 comprises 14 residues. In germline, CDR1 is DFQATT, CDR2 SNEGSKA (reference sequence). The CDR3 region is CSAVRTASTYEQYF. The CDR3 bases are TGCAGTGCTGTAAGGACAGCTTCAACCTACGAGCAGTACTTC.

J is TRBJ2-1 and V is TRBV6-2 or TRBV6-3; 12 bases agree with TRBD2. Unmatched junction bases numbered 21, after V lost 6 bases and J lost 6 bases. Germline V gene sequence: CDR1 MNHEY, CDR2 SVGEGT. The CDR3 totals 20 residues. The CDR3 reads CASSYRRLAGVPNVGNEQFF. CDR3 DNA sequence: TGTGCCAGCAGCTACCGGAGACTAGCGGGAGTCCCAAATGTGGGCAATGAGCAGTTCTTC.

This chain uses TRBV6-5 with TRBJ2-7, with 8 nucleotides matching TRBD2. This CDR3 has 17 residues. V trimming: 0 bases; J trimming: 2 bases; junction bases outside the gene matches: 9. Germline loops: CDR1 MNHEY, CDR2 SVGAGI. CDR3 amino acids: CASSYSLLSGTTYEQYF. The CDR3 DNA reads TGTGCCAGCAGTTACTCCCTTCTTAGCGGGACCACCTACGAGCAGTACTTC.